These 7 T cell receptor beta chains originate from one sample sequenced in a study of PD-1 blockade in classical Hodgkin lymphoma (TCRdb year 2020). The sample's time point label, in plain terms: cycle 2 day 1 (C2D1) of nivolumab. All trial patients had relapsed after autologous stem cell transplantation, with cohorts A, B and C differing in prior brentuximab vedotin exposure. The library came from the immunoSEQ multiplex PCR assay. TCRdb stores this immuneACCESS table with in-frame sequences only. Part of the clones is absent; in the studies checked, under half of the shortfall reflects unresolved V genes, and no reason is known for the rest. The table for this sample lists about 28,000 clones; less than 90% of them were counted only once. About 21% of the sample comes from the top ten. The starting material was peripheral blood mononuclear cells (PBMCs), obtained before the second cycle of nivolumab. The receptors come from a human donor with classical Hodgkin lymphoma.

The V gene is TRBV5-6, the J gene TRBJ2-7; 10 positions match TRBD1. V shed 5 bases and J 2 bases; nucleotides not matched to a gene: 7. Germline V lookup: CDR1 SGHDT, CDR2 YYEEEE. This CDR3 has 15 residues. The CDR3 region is CASRGRDRGTYEQYF. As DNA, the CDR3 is TGTGCCAGCAGGGGAAGGGACAGGGGAACCTACGAGCAGTACTTC. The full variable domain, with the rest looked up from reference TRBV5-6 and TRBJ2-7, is DAGVTQSPTHLIKTRGQQVTLRCSPKSGHDTVSWYQQALGQGPQFIFQYYEEEERQRGNFPDRFSGHQFPNYSSELNVNALLLGDSALYLCASRGRDRGTYEQYFGPGTRLTVT.

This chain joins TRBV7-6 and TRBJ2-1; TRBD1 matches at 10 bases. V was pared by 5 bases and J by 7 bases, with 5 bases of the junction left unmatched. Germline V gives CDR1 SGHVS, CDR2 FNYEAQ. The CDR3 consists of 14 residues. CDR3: CASSNRDRGNEQFF. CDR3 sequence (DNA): TGTGCCAGCAGCAACCGGGACAGGGGTAATGAGCAGTTCTTC.

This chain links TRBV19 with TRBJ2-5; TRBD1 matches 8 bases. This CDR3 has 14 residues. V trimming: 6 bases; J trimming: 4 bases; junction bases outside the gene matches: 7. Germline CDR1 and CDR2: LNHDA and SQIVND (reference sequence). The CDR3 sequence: CASSMDRVGETQYF. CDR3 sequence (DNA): TGTGCCAGTAGCATGGACAGGGTGGGAGAGACCCAGTACTTC.

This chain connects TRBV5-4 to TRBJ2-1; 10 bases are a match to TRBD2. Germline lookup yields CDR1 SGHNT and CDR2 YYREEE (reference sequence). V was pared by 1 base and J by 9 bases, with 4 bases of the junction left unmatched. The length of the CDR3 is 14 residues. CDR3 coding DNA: TGTGCCAGCAGCTTGTCAGCGGGAGGGACTGAGCAGTTCTTC. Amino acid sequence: CASSLSAGGTEQFF. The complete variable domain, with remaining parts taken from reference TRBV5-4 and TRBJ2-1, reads ETGVTQSPTHLIKTRGQQVTLRCSSQSGHNTVSWYQQALGQGPQFIFQYYREEENGRGNFPPRFSGLQFPNYSSELNVNALELDDSALYLCASSLSAGGTEQFFGPGTRLTVL.

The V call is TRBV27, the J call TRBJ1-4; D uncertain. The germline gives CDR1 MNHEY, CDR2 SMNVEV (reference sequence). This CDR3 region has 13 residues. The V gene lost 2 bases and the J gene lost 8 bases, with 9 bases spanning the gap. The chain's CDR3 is CASSLLGSEKLFF. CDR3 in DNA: TGTGCCAGCAGTTTACTGGGATCCGAAAAACTGTTTTTT.

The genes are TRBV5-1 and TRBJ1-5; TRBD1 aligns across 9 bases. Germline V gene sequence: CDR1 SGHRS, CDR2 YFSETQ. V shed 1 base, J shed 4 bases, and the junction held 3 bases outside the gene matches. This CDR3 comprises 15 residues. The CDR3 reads CASSLWTGENQPQHF. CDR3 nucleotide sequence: TGCGCCAGCAGCTTGTGGACAGGGGAAAATCAGCCCCAGCATTTT.

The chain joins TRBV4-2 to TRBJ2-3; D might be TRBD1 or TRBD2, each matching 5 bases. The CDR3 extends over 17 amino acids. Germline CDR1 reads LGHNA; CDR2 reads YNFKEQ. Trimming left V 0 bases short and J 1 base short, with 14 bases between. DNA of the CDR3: TGTGCCAGCAGCCAAGATCCCCCCGGGGCGGGCACAGATACGCAGTATTTT. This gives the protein CASSQDPPGAGTDTQYF.